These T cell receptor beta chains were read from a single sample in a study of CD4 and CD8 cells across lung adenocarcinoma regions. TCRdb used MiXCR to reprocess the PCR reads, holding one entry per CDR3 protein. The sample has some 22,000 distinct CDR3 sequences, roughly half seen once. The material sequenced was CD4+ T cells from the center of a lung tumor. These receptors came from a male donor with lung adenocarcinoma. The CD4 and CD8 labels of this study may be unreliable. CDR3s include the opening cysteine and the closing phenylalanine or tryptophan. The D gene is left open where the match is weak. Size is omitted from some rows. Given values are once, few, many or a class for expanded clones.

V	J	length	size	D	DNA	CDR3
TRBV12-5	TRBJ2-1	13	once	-	TGTGCTAGTGGTTTCGGGAGAGCGGATGAGCAGTTCTTC	CASGFGRADEQFF
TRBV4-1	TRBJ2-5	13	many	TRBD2	TGCGCCAGCAGTACTAGCGCCCAAGAGACCCAGTACTTC	CASSTSAQETQYF
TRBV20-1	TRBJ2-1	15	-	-	TGCAGTGCTGAACGAGGGGGGAGCTCCTACAATGAGCAGTTCTTC	CSAERGGSSYNEQFF
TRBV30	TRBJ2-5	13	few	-	TGTGCCTGGAGTGTTCAGGGGCAAGAGACCCAGTACTTC	CAWSVQGQETQYF
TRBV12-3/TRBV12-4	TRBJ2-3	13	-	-	TGTGCCAGCAGTATGGAGCGCACAGATACGCAGTATTTT	CASSMERTDTQYF
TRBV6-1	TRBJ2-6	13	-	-	TGTGCCAGTAGCCCTCCTTGGTCCAACGAGCTGACTTTC	CASSPPWSNELTF
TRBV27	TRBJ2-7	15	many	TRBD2	TGTGCCAGCAGAGCGGAGCGGGAGGGGGCCTACGAGCAGTACTTC	CASRAEREGAYEQYF
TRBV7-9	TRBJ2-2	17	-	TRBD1	TGTGCCAGCAGCTTAACCGCAAGACCCGGGACAGCCGGGGAGCTGTTTTTT	CASSLTARPGTAGELFF
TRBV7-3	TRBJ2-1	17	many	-	TGTGCCAGCAGCTTAATGGATACCAGGGGCCCCTACAATGAGCAGTTCTTC	CASSLMDTRGPYNEQFF
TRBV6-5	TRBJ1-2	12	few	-	TGTGCCAGCAGACAGGGTGAGGGCGGCTACACCTTC	CASRQGEGGYTF
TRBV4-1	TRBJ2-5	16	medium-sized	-	TGCGCCAGCAGCCAAGAACAGAATTGGGAGGAAGAGACCCAGTACTTC	CASSQEQNWEEETQYF
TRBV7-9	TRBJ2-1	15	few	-	TGTGCCAGCAGCTTGCCCGGACTGGCGAACAATGAGCAGTTCTTC	CASSLPGLANNEQFF
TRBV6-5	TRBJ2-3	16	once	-	TGTGCCAGCCGTTACTCGGGGCTACTACTCAAAGACATTCAGTATTTC	CASRYSGLLLKDIQYF
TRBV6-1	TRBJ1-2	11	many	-	TGTGCCAGCAGTGAAGCCCGTGACATTTATTTC	CASSEARDIYF
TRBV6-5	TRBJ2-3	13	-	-	TGTGCCAGCAGTTACTACCTAGGGGATACGCAGTATTTT	CASSYYLGDTQYF
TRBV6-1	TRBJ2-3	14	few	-	TGTGCCAGCAGTGAACATGGAGCGGGAGATACGCAGTATTTT	CASSEHGAGDTQYF
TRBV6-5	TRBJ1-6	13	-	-	TGTGCCAGCAGCTATGATAATAATTCACCCCTCCACTTT	CASSYDNNSPLHF
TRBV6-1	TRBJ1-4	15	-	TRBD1	TGTGCCAGCAGCCTGGGACAGCTCGTAAATGAAAAACTGTTTTTT	CASSLGQLVNEKLFF
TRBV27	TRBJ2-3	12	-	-	TGTGCGGGGAGGTCCTCCAAAGACATGCAGTATTTT	CAGRSSKDMQYF
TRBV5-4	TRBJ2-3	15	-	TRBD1	TGTGCCAGCAGCAAAGGGACAGGGCGCACAGATACGCAGTATTTT	CASSKGTGRTDTQYF
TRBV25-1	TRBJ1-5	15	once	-	TGTGCCAGCAGTGAAGGTAGTTCAGGGAAAGGGCCCCAGCATTTT	CASSEGSSGKGPQHF
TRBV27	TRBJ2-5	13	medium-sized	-	TGTGCCAGCAGTTTTCGGGAGAGGGAGACCCAGTACTTC	CASSFRERETQYF
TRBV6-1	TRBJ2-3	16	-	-	TGTGCCAGCAGGGGAGCCGGGGGCGGGCCGGAAGATACGCAGTATTTT	CASRGAGGGPEDTQYF
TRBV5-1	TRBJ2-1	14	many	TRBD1	TGCGCCAGCAGCGGGACAGGGGCCCACAATGAGCAGTTCTTC	CASSGTGAHNEQFF
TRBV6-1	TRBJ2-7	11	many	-	TGTGCCAGTATGGGGCAGCTCGAGCAGTACTTC	CASMGQLEQYF
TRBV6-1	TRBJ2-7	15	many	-	TGTGCCAGCAGTGAAGTTAGCGGAGCTACCTACGAGCAGTACTTC	CASSEVSGATYEQYF
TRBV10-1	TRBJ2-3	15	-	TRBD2	TGCGCCAGCAGTGCTAGCGGGATGAACACAGATGCGCTGTATTTT	CASSASGMNTDALYF
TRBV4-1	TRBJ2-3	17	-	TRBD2	TGCGCCAGCAGCCAGGGTTGGGGGAGCGGGGTCACAGATACGCAGTATTTT	CASSQGWGSGVTDTQYF
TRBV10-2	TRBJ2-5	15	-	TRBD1	TGCGCCAGCAGCTGGGGACAGGGGATGTCGGAGACCCAGTACTTC	CASSWGQGMSETQYF
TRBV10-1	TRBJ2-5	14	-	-	TGCGCCAGCAGTGAGTCCCAGGGGTCGGAGACCCAGTACTTC	CASSESQGSETQYF
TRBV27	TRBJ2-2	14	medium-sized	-	TGTGCCAGCCGCATGCCAGCCGCCAACGGGGAGCTGTTTTTT	CASRMPAANGELFF
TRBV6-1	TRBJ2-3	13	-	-	TGTGCCAGGGGTCGGCAGACAGAAGATATTCAGTATTTT	CARGRQTEDIQYF
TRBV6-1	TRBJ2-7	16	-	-	TGTGCCAGCAGTGCCCAGGCAGGGGTGAGATCCTACGAGCAGTACTTC	CASSAQAGVRSYEQYF
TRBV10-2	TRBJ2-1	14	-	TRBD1	TGCGCCAGCACCGAGGACAGGACTTACACTGAGCAGTTCTTC	CASTEDRTYTEQFF
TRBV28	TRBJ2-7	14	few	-	TGTGCCAGCAGTTTACAGCCAAGCTCCTACGAGCAGTACTTC	CASSLQPSSYEQYF
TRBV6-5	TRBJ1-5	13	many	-	TGTGCCAGCAGTATACAGAGCAATCAGCCCCAGCATTTT	CASSIQSNQPQHF
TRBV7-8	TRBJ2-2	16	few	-	TGTGCCAGCAGCTTAAGACTACTCGCGAACACCGGGGAGCTGTTTTTT	CASSLRLLANTGELFF
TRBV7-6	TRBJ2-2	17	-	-	TGTGCCAGCAGCTCCCCCCGGGGGACGATTAACACCGGGGAGCTGTTTTTT	CASSSPRGTINTGELFF
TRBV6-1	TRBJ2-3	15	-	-	TGTGCCAGCAGTGAAAGATCAGGGCTCACAGATACGCAGTATTTT	CASSERSGLTDTQYF
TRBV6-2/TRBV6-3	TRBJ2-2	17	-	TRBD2	TGTGCCAGCAGTCGGGGACTAGCGGGGTCGAACACCGGGGAGCTGTTTTTT	CASSRGLAGSNTGELFF
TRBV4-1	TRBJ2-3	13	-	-	TGCGCCAGCAGCCTTGGGACTTCAGATACGCAGTATTTT	CASSLGTSDTQYF
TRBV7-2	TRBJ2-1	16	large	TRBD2	TGTGCCAGCAGCTTAGGTAGACTAGCGGGCTACAATGAGCAGTTCTTC	CASSLGRLAGYNEQFF
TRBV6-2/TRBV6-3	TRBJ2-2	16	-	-	TGTGCCAGCAGCGACACCGGGACAAGGAACACCGGGGAGCTGTTTTTT	CASSDTGTRNTGELFF
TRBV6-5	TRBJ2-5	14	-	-	TGTGCCAGCAGCTACGGTCGTGTCCAAGGGACCCAGTACTTC	CASSYGRVQGTQYF
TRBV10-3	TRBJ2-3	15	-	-	TGTGCCCGGGGACTCCAGGCTGTAATTACAGGTGAGCAGTATTTT	CARGLQAVITGEQYF